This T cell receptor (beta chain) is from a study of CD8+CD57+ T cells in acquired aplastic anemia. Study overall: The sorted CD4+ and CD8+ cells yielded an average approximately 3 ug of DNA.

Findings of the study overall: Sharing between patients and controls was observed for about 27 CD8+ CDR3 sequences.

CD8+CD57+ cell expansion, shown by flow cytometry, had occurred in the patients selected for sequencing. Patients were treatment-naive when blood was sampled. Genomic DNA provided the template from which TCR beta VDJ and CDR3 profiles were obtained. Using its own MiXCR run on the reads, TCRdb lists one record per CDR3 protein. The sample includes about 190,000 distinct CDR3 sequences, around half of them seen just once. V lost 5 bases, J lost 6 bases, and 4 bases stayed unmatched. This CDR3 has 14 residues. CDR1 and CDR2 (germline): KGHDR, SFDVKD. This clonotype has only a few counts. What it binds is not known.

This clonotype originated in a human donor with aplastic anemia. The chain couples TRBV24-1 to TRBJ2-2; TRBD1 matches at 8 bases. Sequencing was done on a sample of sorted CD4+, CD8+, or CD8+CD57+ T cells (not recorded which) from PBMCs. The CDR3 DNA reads TGTGCCACCAGTGCCCTGACAGGGGCCGGGGAGCTGTTTTTT. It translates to CATSALTGAGELFF.